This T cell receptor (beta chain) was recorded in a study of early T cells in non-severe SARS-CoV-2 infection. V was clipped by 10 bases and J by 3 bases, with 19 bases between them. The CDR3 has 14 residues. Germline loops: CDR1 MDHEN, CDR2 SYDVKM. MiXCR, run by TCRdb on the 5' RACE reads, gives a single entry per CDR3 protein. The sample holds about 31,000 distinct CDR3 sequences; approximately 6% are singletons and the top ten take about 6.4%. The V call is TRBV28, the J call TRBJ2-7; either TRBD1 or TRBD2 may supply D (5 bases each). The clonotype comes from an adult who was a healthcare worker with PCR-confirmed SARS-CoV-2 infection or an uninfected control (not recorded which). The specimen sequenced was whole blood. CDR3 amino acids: CATAEGQGYYEQYF. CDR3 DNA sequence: TGTGCCACCGCCGAGGGGCAGGGCTACTACGAGCAGTACTTC.